This is a list of T cell receptor beta chains from one sample in a study of regulatory T cells in long-lasting Graves disease. TCRdb re-analysed the multiplex PCR reads in MiXCR, keeping a single row per CDR3 protein. The sample shows a few hundred thousand distinct CDR3 sequences, under 25% of them seen only once. The sequenced sample was peripheral blood mononuclear cells (PBMCs), obtained when the disease was refractory, from a patient treated with antithyroid drugs. These receptors all come from a female donor with Graves disease. Each CDR3 is given with its conserved first and last residue. D genes are given only for firm matches. Clone size, where shown, is once, few, many, or a class for clones that have expanded.

j_gene	v_gene	d_gene	abundance	CDR3aa	CDR3nt
TRBJ1-5	TRBV19	TRBD1	few	CASSLPGQGSQPQHF	TGTGCCAGTAGCCTTCCGGGACAGGGCAGTCAGCCCCAGCATTTT
TRBJ2-2	TRBV19	TRBD1	-	CASSTTGGAGTGELFF	TGTGCCAGTAGTACGACAGGGGGCGCTGGCACCGGGGAGCTGTTTTTT
TRBJ2-2	TRBV7-9	-	few	CASSLEFGGELFF	TGTGCCAGCAGCTTAGAGTTCGGCGGGGAGCTGTTTTTT
TRBJ2-7	TRBV20-1	-	-	CSARAGVIGYEQYF	TGCAGTGCTAGAGCCGGGGTGATAGGTTACGAGCAGTACTTC
TRBJ1-5	TRBV20-1	TRBD1	few	CSARATGGANQPQHF	TGCAGTGCTAGAGCTACAGGGGGCGCGAATCAGCCCCAGCATTTT
TRBJ1-6	TRBV30	-	-	CAWGLNSPLHF	TGTGCCTGGGGGCTAAATTCACCCCTCCACTTT
TRBJ1-2	TRBV29-1	-	many	CSAERPPYGYTF	TGCAGCGCCGAGCGACCCCCCTATGGCTACACCTTC
TRBJ2-2	TRBV5-5	-	many	CASTNLGGYTGELFF	TGTGCCAGCACCAACCTAGGGGGATACACCGGGGAGCTGTTTTTT
TRBJ1-5	TRBV9	-	many	CASSDGGNQPQHF	TGTGCCAGCTCAGACGGGGGGAATCAGCCCCAGCATTTT
TRBJ1-4	TRBV28	-	many	CASSFGGMSNEKLFF	TGTGCCAGCAGTTTCGGGGGGATGTCTAATGAAAAACTGTTTTTT
TRBJ1-5	TRBV28	-	many	CASSFQGRQPQHF	TGTGCCAGCAGTTTCCAGGGGCGGCAGCCCCAGCATTTT
TRBJ1-1	TRBV9	-	many	CASSGKQGEAFF	TGTGCCAGCAGCGGTAAACAGGGTGAAGCTTTCTTT
TRBJ2-7	TRBV19	TRBD1	-	CASSMNVGQILEQYF	TGTGCCAGTAGTATGAACGTGGGACAGATCCTAGAGCAGTACTTC
TRBJ2-1	TRBV6-1	TRBD1	-	CASSLTGTGGNEQFF	TGTGCCAGCAGTCTGACCGGGACAGGGGGCAATGAGCAGTTCTTC
TRBJ1-6	TRBV11-2	-	many	CASSLDIWGNSNSPLHF	TGTGCCAGCAGCTTAGATATATGGGGGAATTCTAATTCACCCCTCCACTTT
TRBJ1-4	TRBV7-9	-	-	CASSLGGVATNEKLFF	TGTGCCAGCAGCTTAGGCGGGGTTGCAACTAATGAAAAACTGTTTTTT
TRBJ2-5	TRBV20-1	TRBD2	-	CSARNAGGPGETQYF	TGCAGTGCTAGAAATGCGGGAGGGCCGGGGGAGACCCAGTACTTC
TRBJ1-2	TRBV29-1	-	many	CSVLQSLYGYTF	TGCAGCGTTCTACAGAGTCTATATGGCTACACCTTC
TRBJ2-7	TRBV9	TRBD2	-	CASSPSVAGGHTEQYF	TGTGCCAGCAGCCCCTCGGTAGCGGGAGGGCATACCGAGCAGTACTTC
TRBJ2-7	TRBV20-1	-	many	CSAFAATSSYEQYF	TGCAGTGCCTTCGCAGCTACTAGCTCCTACGAGCAGTACTTC
TRBJ2-3	TRBV6-1	TRBD1	-	CASSQQGDTDTQYF	TGTGCCAGCAGTCAACAGGGGGACACAGATACGCAGTATTTT
TRBJ1-2	TRBV10-1	TRBD1	many	CASSTGTGEEGYTF	TGCGCCAGCAGTACCGGGACAGGGGAAGAAGGCTACACCTTC
TRBJ2-7	TRBV3-1	-	many	CASSLGSESSYEQYF	TGTGCCAGCAGCCTAGGTAGCGAAAGCTCCTACGAGCAGTACTTC
TRBJ2-7	TRBV3-1	-	-	CASSQGRARYYEQYF	TGTGCCAGCAGCCAGGGCCGGGCCCGTTACTACGAGCAGTACTTC
TRBJ2-7	TRBV5-8	TRBD1	few	CASSPVGDRVPREQYF	TGTGCCAGTTCCCCCGTGGGGGACAGGGTCCCGCGCGAGCAGTACTTC
TRBJ2-7	TRBV20-1	TRBD1	few	CSATSSGTGSLGQYF	TGCAGTGCTACCTCTTCGGGGACAGGGTCACTTGGGCAGTACTTC
TRBJ2-7	TRBV7-2	TRBD2	-	CASSLVLTSGSREQYF	TGTGCCAGCAGCTTAGTCTTGACTAGCGGGAGCCGTGAGCAGTACTTC
TRBJ2-7	TRBV27	TRBD1	many	CASSSTTGGSYEQYF	TGTGCCAGCAGTAGCACGACAGGGGGCTCCTACGAGCAGTACTTC
TRBJ2-7	TRBV27	-	many	CASSSSGKGLYEQYF	TGTGCCAGCAGTTCGTCAGGAAAGGGCCTCTACGAGCAGTACTTC
TRBJ1-5	TRBV4-1	-	once	CASSQDHQGHQPQHF	TGCGCCAGCAGCCAAGATCATCAGGGCCACCAGCCCCAGCATTTT
TRBJ1-1	TRBV7-9	-	-	CASSEGPGPAFF	TGTGCCAGCAGCGAGGGCCCCGGCCCGGCTTTCTTT
TRBJ2-3	TRBV10-3	TRBD2	-	CAISPVAGNTDTQYF	TGTGCCATCAGTCCAGTAGCGGGGAACACAGATACGCAGTATTTT
TRBJ1-1	TRBV2	TRBD1	-	CASRSPGQGAWTEAFF	TGTGCCAGCAGATCCCCGGGACAGGGGGCATGGACTGAAGCTTTCTTT
TRBJ2-6	TRBV27	-	-	CASSSPRGRSGANVLTF	TGTGCCAGCAGTTCTCCGAGAGGGCGCTCTGGGGCCAACGTCCTGACTTTC
TRBJ1-1	TRBV12-3/TRBV12-4	-	many	CASSLAGRTMNTEAFF	TGTGCCAGCAGTTTAGCCGGCAGAACCATGAACACTGAAGCTTTCTTT
TRBJ2-7	TRBV28	TRBD2	many	CASSSPSGSPLREQYF	TGTGCCAGCAGTTCCCCCAGCGGGAGCCCTCTCCGCGAGCAGTACTTC
TRBJ1-5	TRBV10-3	-	-	CAISEGGSNQPQHF	TGTGCCATCAGTGAGGGAGGAAGCAATCAGCCCCAGCATTTT
TRBJ1-1	TRBV19	-	few	CASSSVVWGIFF	TGTGCCAGTAGCAGCGTTGTTTGGGGAATTTTCTTT
TRBJ2-5	TRBV4-1	-	-	CASSPHQQEETQYF	TGCGCCAGCAGCCCCCACCAACAAGAAGAGACCCAGTACTTC
TRBJ1-1	TRBV7-9	TRBD1	-	CAAGTGNTEVFF	TGTGCCGCCGGGACAGGGAACACTGAAGTTTTCTTT
TRBJ2-2	TRBV20-1	TRBD1	once	CSARDNRGRTGELFF	TGCAGTGCTAGAGATAACAGGGGGCGGACCGGGGAGCTGTTTTTT
TRBJ2-5	TRBV20-1	TRBD1	many	CSADTGGLGETQYF	TGCAGTGCTGACACAGGGGGTTTGGGGGAGACCCAGTACTTC
TRBJ2-7	TRBV6-2/TRBV6-3	-	many	CASSADRSYEQYF	TGTGCCAGCAGCGCGGATCGTTCCTACGAGCAGTACTTC
TRBJ1-2	TRBV18	-	-	CASSPYLEGGYTF	TGTGCCAGCTCACCCTATCTTGAGGGAGGCTACACCTTC
TRBJ1-4	TRBV19	-	-	CASSDPGRVREKLFF	TGTGCCAGTAGTGACCCGGGCAGGGTCCGGGAAAAACTGTTTTTT